These T cell receptor beta chains were read from a single sample in a study of blood T cell repertoires in COVID-19. Assay: immunoSEQ multiplex PCR; the TCRdb copy retains only in-frame clones and omits some. The table lists hundreds of thousands of clones, approximately 80% of them singletons. The sequenced sample consisted of PBMCs or T cells enriched from blood (not recorded which). The receptors derive from a woman in her thirties or forties with acute COVID-19. The CDR3 runs from the conserved cysteine through the conserved F or W. D genes are given only for firm matches. Not every row has a clone size; where given, it reads once, few, many or a size class.

CASSPSGGSNTEAFF | TGTGCCAGCAGCCCTTCTGGGGGCTCGAACACTGAAGCTTTCTTT | NA | TRBV7-3 | NA | TRBJ1-1
CASSPREGAFF | TGTGCCAGCAGCCCCCGTGAGGGAGCTTTCTTT | NA | TRBV7-2 | NA | TRBJ1-1
CASSLGRGWGYTF | TGTGCCAGCAGCTTAGGGCGGGGCTGGGGCTACACCTTC | NA | TRBV12-3/TRBV12-4 | NA | TRBJ1-2
CASSPLGDYGYTF | TGTGCCAGCTCACCCTTAGGGGACTATGGCTACACCTTC | NA | TRBV18 | NA | TRBJ1-2
CASSNIPIDEQFF | TGTGCCAGCTCAAACATCCCCATCGATGAGCAGTTCTTC | NA | TRBV18 | NA | TRBJ2-1
CASSDFRDRGYYGYTF | TGTGCCAGCAGTGACTTCCGGGACAGGGGTTACTATGGCTACACCTTC | TRBD1 | TRBV6-1 | NA | TRBJ1-2
CASSDYRGYGANVLTF | TGTGCCAGCAGTGATTACAGGGGTTATGGGGCCAACGTCCTGACTTTC | TRBD1 | TRBV28 | NA | TRBJ2-6
CASRDRGGDYTF | TGTGCCAGTCGGGACCGCGGGGGAGATTACACCTTC | NA | TRBV28 | NA | TRBJ1-2
CASSELASRGVRGYTF | TGTGCCAGCAGTGAACTCGCTAGCAGGGGCGTGCGGGGCTACACCTTC | NA | TRBV6-1 | NA | TRBJ1-2
CASPGGLSGNTIYF | TGTGCCAGCCCGGGAGGCCTCTCTGGAAACACCATATATTTT | NA | TRBV11-2 | NA | TRBJ1-3
CASSQAKQGLGEQFF | TGCGCCAGCAGCCAAGCCAAACAGGGGTTGGGTGAGCAGTTCTTC | TRBD1 | TRBV4-3 | NA | TRBJ2-1
CASSEIVQETQYF | TGTGCCAGCAGCGAGATAGTTCAAGAGACCCAGTACTTC | NA | TRBV5-4 | once | TRBJ2-5
CASSLPGRGESYNEQFF | TGTGCCAGCAGCCTCCCGGGGAGGGGAGAGTCCTACAATGAGCAGTTCTTC | TRBD2 | TRBV28 | NA | TRBJ2-1
CASSKTSGAYNEQFF | TGTGCCAGCAGCAAGACTAGCGGTGCGTACAATGAGCAGTTCTTC | TRBD2 | TRBV7-3 | NA | TRBJ2-1
CASSLHRGSNQPQHF | TGTGCCAGCAGCTTGCACAGGGGTAGCAATCAGCCCCAGCATTTT | TRBD1 | TRBV7-2 | NA | TRBJ1-5
CASSGAGTEAFF | TGTGCCAGCAGCGGAGCGGGCACTGAAGCTTTCTTT | NA | TRBV9 | few | TRBJ1-1
CASSQEGSGGGTEAFF | TGCGCCAGCAGCCAAGAAGGATCGGGGGGTGGTACTGAAGCTTTCTTT | NA | TRBV4-1 | NA | TRBJ1-1
CASSLDLLAGGNEQFF | TGTGCCAGCAGCTTGGATCTACTAGCGGGGGGCAATGAGCAGTTCTTC | TRBD2 | TRBV5-6 | NA | TRBJ2-1
CASSRPDRGSYGYTF | TGTGCCAGCAGCCGCCCAGACAGGGGTTCTTATGGCTACACCTTC | TRBD1 | TRBV3-1/TRBV3-2 | NA | TRBJ1-2
CASSEARGGNSPLHF | TGTGCCAGCAGTGAAGCACGAGGGGGCAATTCACCCCTCCACTTT | TRBD1 | TRBV6-1 | NA | TRBJ1-6
CASSPVSADTQYF | TGTGCCAGCAGCCCCGTTAGCGCAGATACGCAGTATTTT | NA | TRBV7-2 | NA | TRBJ2-3
CASSSSRHQGSRHYGYTF | TGTGCCAGCAGTTCGTCAAGACACCAGGGATCGAGACACTATGGCTACACCTTC | NA | TRBV28 | NA | TRBJ1-2